Listed below are T cell receptor beta chains from one sample, sequenced in a study of molecular identifiers for immune sequencing clone quantification. TCRdb recomputed calls from the PCR reads with MiXCR, one row per CDR3 protein. The top ten clones hold around 0.86% of a sample with around 480,000 distinct CDR3 sequences, roughly 23% of them seen once. Sequencing was done on a sample of naive CD8+ T cells from blood, with Jurkat cell RNA spiked in. The origin of the receptors is a human donor in good health. Some libraries in this study had Jurkat cell RNA spiked in. Both conserved end residues are part of each CDR3. Each record gives: V gene, J gene, CDR3 protein.

>TRBV20-1|TRBJ1-5
CSAREGYGNRPQHF
>TRBV6-1|TRBJ2-6
CASSEVVWGTGSSGANVLTF
>TRBV6-2/TRBV6-3|TRBJ2-3
CASSYLNTDTQYF
>TRBV4-3|TRBJ1-2
CASSQDEGIYSYTF
>TRBV3-1|TRBJ2-3
CASSHKDTDTQYF
>TRBV12-3/TRBV12-4|TRBJ1-1
CASSHGGRAFF
>TRBV27|TRBJ2-3
CASSLSDIHPSGDTQYF
>TRBV7-7|TRBJ2-2
CASSFAGGPGTGELFF
>TRBV27|TRBJ2-7
CALVGWGSYEQYF
>TRBV7-9|TRBJ2-7
CASSFPPGTGNFEQYF
>TRBV19|TRBJ2-3
CASSMATRSTDTQYF
>TRBV21-1|TRBJ1-4
CASSKELRGEKLFF
>TRBV7-2|TRBJ2-3
CASRRQGASTDTQYF
>TRBV19|TRBJ1-1
CASSDLSDTEAFF
>TRBV7-9|TRBJ2-7
CASSLGFYEQYF
>TRBV4-1|TRBJ2-2
CASSEGQLDTGELFF
>TRBV4-3|TRBJ2-7
CANSQASRGYEQYF